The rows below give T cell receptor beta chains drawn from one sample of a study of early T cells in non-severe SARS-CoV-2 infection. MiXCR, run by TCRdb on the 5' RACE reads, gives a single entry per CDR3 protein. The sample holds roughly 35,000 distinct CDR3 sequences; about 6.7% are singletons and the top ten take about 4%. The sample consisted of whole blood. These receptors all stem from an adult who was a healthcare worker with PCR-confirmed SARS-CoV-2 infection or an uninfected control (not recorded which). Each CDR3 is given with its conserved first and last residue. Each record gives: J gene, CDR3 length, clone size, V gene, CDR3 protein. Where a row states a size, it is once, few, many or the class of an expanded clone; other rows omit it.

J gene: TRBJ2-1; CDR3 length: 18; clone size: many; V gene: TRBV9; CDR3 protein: CASSVAKGGLAGVHEQFF
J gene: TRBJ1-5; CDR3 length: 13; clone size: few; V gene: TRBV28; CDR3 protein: CASRPQGRQPQHF
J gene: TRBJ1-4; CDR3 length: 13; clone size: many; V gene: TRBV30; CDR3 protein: CAWSPSFNEKLFF
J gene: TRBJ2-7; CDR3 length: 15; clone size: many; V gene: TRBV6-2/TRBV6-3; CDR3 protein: CASSSPSTGGNEQYF
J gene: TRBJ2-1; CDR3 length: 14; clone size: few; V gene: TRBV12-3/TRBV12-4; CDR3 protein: CASSSGTWYNEQFF
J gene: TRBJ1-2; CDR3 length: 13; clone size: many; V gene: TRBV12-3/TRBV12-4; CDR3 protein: CASTLGTGVGYTF
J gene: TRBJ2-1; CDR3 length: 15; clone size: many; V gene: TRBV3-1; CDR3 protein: CASSQFPSGNNEQFF
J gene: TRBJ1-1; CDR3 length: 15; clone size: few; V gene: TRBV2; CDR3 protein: CASSRDRPGDTEAFF
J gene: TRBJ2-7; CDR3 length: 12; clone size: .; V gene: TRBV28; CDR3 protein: CASSFGTYEQYF
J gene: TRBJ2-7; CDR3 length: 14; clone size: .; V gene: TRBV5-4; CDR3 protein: CASSIAGRAYEQYF
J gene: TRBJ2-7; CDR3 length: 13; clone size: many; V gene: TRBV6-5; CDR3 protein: CASSYSASYEQYF
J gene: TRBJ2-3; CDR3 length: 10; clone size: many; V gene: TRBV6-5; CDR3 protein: CAVTADTQYF
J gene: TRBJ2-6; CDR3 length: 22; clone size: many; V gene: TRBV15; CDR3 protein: CATSPMRETRFSARPGANVLTF
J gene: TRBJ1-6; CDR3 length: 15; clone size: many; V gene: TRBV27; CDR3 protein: CASSLIASGSLPLHF
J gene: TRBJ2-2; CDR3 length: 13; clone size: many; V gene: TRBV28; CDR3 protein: CASSPDSHGELFF
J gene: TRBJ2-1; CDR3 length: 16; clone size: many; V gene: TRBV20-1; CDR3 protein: CSASTRDRGFHGEQFF
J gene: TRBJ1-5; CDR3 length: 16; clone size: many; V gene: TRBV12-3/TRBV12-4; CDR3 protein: CASSPSVSGAYQPQHF
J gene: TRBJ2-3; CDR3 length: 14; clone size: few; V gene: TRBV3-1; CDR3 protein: CASSQGTGTDTQYF
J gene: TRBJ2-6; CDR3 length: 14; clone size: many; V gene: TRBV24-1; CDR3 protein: CATSDISGANVLTF
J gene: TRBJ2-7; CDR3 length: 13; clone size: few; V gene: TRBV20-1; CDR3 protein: CSAGRDSYYEQYF
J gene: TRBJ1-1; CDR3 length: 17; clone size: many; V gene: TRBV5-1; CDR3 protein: CASSTVGIGTRNTEAFF
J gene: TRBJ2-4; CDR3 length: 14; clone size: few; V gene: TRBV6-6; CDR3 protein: CASSYGGAKNIQYF
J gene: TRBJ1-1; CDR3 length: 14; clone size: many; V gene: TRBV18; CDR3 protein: CASSPRSMNTEAFF
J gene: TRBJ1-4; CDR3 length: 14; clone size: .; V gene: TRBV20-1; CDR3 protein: CSARQTATNEKLFF
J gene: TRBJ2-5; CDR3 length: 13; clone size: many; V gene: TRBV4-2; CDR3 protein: CASSQDKEETQYF
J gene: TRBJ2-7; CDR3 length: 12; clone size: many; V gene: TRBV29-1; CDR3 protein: CSVRTTPYEQYF
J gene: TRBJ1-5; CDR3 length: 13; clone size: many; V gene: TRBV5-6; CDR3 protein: CASSFSPNQPQHF
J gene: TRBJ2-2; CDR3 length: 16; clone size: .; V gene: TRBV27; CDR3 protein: CASSPRTGGRTGELFF
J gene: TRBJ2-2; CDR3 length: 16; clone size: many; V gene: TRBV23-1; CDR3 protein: CASSQSEQDNTGELFF
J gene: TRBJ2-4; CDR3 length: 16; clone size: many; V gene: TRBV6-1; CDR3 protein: CASSEAKDGARNIQYF
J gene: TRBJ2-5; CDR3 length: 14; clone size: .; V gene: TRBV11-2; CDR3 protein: CASSSWTVRETQYF
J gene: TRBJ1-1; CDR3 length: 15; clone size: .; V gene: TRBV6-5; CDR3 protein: CASREQGARTAEAFF
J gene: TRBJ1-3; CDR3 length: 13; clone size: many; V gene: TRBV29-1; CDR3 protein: CSVGRGTENTIYF
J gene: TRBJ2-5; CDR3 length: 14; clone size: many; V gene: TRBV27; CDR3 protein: CASRATGFRETQYF
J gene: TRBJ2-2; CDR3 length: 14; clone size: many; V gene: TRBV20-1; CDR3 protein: CSAPIVANTGELFF
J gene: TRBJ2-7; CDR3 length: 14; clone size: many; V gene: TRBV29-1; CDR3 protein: CSVDGDRGSYEQYF
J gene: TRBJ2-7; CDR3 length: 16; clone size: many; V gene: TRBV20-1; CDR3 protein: CSAIGTSGSFGYEQYF
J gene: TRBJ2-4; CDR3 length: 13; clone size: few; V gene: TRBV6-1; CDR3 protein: CAGQGTVENIQYF
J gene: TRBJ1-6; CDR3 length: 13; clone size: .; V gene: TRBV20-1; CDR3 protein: CSARELAGSPLHF
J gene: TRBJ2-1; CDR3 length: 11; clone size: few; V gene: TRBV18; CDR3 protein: CASSPEFEQFF
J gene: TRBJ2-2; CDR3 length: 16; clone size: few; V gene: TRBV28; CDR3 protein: CASSLLGQGNTGELFF
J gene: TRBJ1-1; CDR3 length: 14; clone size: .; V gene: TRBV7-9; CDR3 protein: CASRPGTSDTEAFF
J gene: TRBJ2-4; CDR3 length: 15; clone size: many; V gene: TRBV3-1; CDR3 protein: CASSQDFGTASDQYF
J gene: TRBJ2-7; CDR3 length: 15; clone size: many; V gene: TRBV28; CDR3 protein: CASSFEREGPYEQYF
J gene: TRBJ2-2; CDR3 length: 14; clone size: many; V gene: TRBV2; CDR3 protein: CASSIQRVSGELFF
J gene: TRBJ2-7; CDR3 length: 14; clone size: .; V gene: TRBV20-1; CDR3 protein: CSARDRSGSYEQYF
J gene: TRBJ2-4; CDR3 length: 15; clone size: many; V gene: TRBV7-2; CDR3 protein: CASSLLTSGTNIQYF
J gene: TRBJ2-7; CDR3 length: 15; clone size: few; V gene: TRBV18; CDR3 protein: CASSPAGEGRDEQYF
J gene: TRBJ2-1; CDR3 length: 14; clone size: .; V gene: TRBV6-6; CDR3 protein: CASSYEGQGVKQFF
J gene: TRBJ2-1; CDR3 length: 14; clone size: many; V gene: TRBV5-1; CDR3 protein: CASSRDRGSNEQFF
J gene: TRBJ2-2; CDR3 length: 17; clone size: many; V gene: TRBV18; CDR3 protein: CASSPFGGRTNTGELFF
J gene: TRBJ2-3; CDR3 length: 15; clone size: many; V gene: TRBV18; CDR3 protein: CASFPGQGSTDTQYF
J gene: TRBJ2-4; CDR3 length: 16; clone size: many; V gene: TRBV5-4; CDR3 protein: CASSSGTGLAKNIQYF
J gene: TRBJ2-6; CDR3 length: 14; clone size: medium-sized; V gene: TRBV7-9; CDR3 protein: CASSLDSGANVLTF
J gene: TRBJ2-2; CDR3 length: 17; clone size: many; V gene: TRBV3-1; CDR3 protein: CASSQEVTSGNTGELFF
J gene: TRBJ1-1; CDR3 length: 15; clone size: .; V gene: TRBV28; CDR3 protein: CASSGTQVLNTEAFF
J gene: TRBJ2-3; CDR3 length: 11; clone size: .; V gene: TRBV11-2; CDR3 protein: CASSTGNTQYF
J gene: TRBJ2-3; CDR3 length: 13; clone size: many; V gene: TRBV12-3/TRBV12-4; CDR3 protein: CASTGLARDTQYF
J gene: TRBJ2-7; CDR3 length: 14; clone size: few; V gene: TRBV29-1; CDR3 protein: CSVEIPGETYEQYF